The rows below give T cell receptor beta chains drawn from one sample of a study of shared clonotypes between healthy human individuals. Here immunoSEQ multiplex PCR was the method, and the copy in TCRdb shows in-frame clones only, minus some. The sample yields roughly 2.1 million clones, about 93% seen once. The specimen sequenced was naive CD8+ T cells from PBMCs. The source of these receptors is a man in his late teens or twenties in good health. Some clones in this sample may be carry-over from other donors' samples. Both conserved end residues are part of each CDR3. A D gene is named only where the DNA matches it firmly. The size entry is marked missing in some rows and otherwise reads once, few, many or a size class.

CDR3 length	V gene	D gene	clone size	J gene	CDR3 DNA	CDR3 protein
16	TRBV27	TRBD2	once	TRBJ2-1	TGTGCCACTACCTGGTCTGCGGGAGAGGGTTTCTATGAGCAGTTCTTC	CATTWSAGEGFYEQFF
15	TRBV7-9	TRBD2	-	TRBJ2-1	TGTGCCAGCAGAAACGTAGCGGGATCTTCCAATGAGCAGTTCTTC	CASRNVAGSSNEQFF
16	TRBV28	TRBD1	-	TRBJ2-7	TGTGCCAGCAGTTTATTACCGGGACAGTACTCCTACGAGCAGTACTTC	CASSLLPGQYSYEQYF
16	TRBV6-1	TRBD1	-	TRBJ1-2	TGTGCCAGCAGTGAAAAACGGGACAGCCCTAACTATGGCTACACCTTC	CASSEKRDSPNYGYTF
13	TRBV5-1	-	-	TRBJ2-7	TGCGCCAGCAGCTTGGCCACAGGGTGGGAGCAGTACTTC	CASSLATGWEQYF
12	TRBV29-1	-	-	TRBJ2-2	TGCAGCGTCTTTGCTGGGACCGGGGAGCTGTTTTTT	CSVFAGTGELFF
14	TRBV27	-	-	TRBJ2-7	TGTGCCAGCAGTTTCCAGGGGCCGCACTACGAGCAGTACTTC	CASSFQGPHYEQYF
16	TRBV6-5	-	-	TRBJ2-1	TGTGCCAGCAGTTACAATAGACCGAAAGGGTACAATGAGCAGTTCTTC	CASSYNRPKGYNEQFF
16	TRBV29-1	-	-	TRBJ2-1	TGCAGCGTTGAGGGAACTCGGACATCCTCTTACAATGAGCAGTTCTTC	CSVEGTRTSSYNEQFF
14	TRBV13	-	once	TRBJ2-5	TGTGCCAGCAGCTTAGGGGGGAACCAAGAGACCCAGTACTTC	CASSLGGNQETQYF
17	TRBV9	-	-	TRBJ1-2	TGTGCCAGCAGCGTATCCAGGGGTGACGAAGCTAACTATGGCTACACCTTC	CASSVSRGDEANYGYTF
14	TRBV7-9	-	-	TRBJ1-3	TGTGCCAGCAGCTCGACACTCTCTGGAAACACCATATATTTT	CASSSTLSGNTIYF
14	TRBV5-1	-	few	TRBJ1-1	TGCGCCAGCAGCTTGGAAAATAAGGGAACTGAAGCTTTCTTT	CASSLENKGTEAFF
12	TRBV29-1	-	-	TRBJ1-2	TGCAGCGCTGGGCGGCTGGCATGGGGCTACACCTTC	CSAGRLAWGYTF
15	TRBV7-9	TRBD2	-	TRBJ2-1	TGTGCCAGCAGCACCGGGACTAGCGTCTACAATGAGCAGTTCTTC	CASSTGTSVYNEQFF
17	TRBV4-1	TRBD2	-	TRBJ2-1	TGCGCCAGCAGCCAACGTGGGCCGGGAGGGCCCTGGAATGAGCAGTTCTTC	CASSQRGPGGPWNEQFF